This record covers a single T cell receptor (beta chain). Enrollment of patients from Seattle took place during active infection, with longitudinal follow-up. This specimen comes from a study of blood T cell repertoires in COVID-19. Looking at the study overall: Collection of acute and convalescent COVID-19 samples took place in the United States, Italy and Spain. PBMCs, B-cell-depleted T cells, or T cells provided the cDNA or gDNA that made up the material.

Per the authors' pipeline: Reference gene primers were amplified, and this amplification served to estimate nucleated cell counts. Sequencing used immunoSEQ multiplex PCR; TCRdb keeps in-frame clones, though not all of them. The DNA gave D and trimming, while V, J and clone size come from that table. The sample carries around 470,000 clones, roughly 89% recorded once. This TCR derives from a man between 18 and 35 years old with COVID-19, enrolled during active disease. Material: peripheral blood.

The CDR3 protein is CASSLGAPGGPNIQYF. CDR3 DNA: TGTGCCAGCAGCTTAGGGGCCCCCGGGGGACCAAACATTCAGTACTTC. The gene calls are TRBV7-6 and TRBJ2-4; weak D call: TRBD2 (6 bases). This CDR3 comprises 16 residues. CDR1 is SGHVS and CDR2 is FNYEAQ in the germline V gene. Trimming took 1 base from V and 6 from J, leaving 16 bases between them. Full variable domain (remainder filled in from reference TRBV7-6 and TRBJ2-4): GAGVSQSPRYKVTKRGQDVALRCDPISGHVSLYWYRQALGQGPEFLTYFNYEAQQDKSGLPNDRFSAERPEGSISTLTIQRTEQRDSAMYRCASSLGAPGGPNIQYFGAGTRLSVL.